Listed below are T cell receptor beta chains from one sample, sequenced in a study of regulatory T cells in long-lasting Graves disease. TCRdb reprocessed the multiplex PCR reads with MiXCR, giving one entry per CDR3 protein. The sample includes 520,000 or so distinct CDR3 sequences, 12% seen only once; the top ten take about 8.9%. These same records also appear under a second study, on T cells in Graves' hyperthyroidism and ophthalmopathy.

The sequencing here drew on peripheral blood mononuclear cells (PBMCs), taken at new diagnosis, from a patient treated with antithyroid drugs. The receptors were gathered from a woman in her twenties or thirties with Graves disease. CDR3s include the opening cysteine and the closing phenylalanine or tryptophan. Fields, in order: V gene, D gene, clone size, J gene, CDR3 DNA, CDR3 protein. D genes are given only for firm matches. Only part of the rows carry a size: once, few, many, or a class if the clone is expanded.

>TRBV6-5|.|many|TRBJ1-4
TGTGCCAGCAGTTACGGGGGACTCCGCGCGGGTGAAAAACTGTTTTTT
CASSYGGLRAGEKLFF
>TRBV5-6|TRBD1|.|TRBJ2-7
TGTGCCAGCAGCCCCGGACAGGGCGAGCAGTACTTC
CASSPGQGEQYF
>TRBV19|.|.|TRBJ1-3
TGTGCCAGTAGTCCCCTCCTGACTTCTGGAAACACCATATATTTT
CASSPLLTSGNTIYF
>TRBV10-3|.|many|TRBJ1-5
TGTGCCATCAGTGCCGCCCTAACCACCAGGGGCAATCAGCCCCAGCATTTT
CAISAALTTRGNQPQHF
>TRBV6-1|TRBD1|many|TRBJ1-2
TGTGCCAGCAGAGCTGGGACAGGGGGCCATGGCTACACCTTC
CASRAGTGGHGYTF
>TRBV2|.|many|TRBJ2-3
TGTGCCAGCAGTGAAATCTGGCAGGGAAACACAGATACGCAGTATTTT
CASSEIWQGNTDTQYF
>TRBV7-9|.|many|TRBJ1-1
TGTGCCAGCAGCTCGTGGCCGGCAATGGTTTACACTGAAGCTTTCTTT
CASSSWPAMVYTEAFF
>TRBV7-2|.|many|TRBJ2-1
TGTGTCAGCAGCATCCTTGGGGGGTGGAATGAGCAGTTCTTC
CVSSILGGWNEQFF
>TRBV19|.|.|TRBJ2-7
TGTGCCAGTAGTATAGGAGCCCCTCTATTCTACGAGCAGTACTTC
CASSIGAPLFYEQYF
>TRBV2|TRBD2|.|TRBJ2-7
TGTGCCAGCATGCTCGCTAGCGGGACCATCTTC
CASMLASGTIF
>TRBV10-1|TRBD1|many|TRBJ1-4
TGCGCCAGCAGTCAGGGGGCGACGGGAGAAAAACTGTTTTTT
CASSQGATGEKLFF
>TRBV4-3|.|many|TRBJ2-5
TGCGCCAGCAGCCAAGGGTACAGGGAGACCCAGTACTTC
CASSQGYRETQYF
>TRBV7-9|.|.|TRBJ2-1
TGTGCCAGCATCCGTCCCGGGACCCATAACAATGAGCAGTTCTTC
CASIRPGTHNNEQFF
>TRBV6-1|.|many|TRBJ2-3
TGTGCCAGCACAGAGGAGATTTACACAGATACGCAGTATTTT
CASTEEIYTDTQYF
>TRBV12-3/TRBV12-4|.|many|TRBJ1-1
TGTGCCAGCAGGACGGACATGAAGATTACTGAAGCTTTCTTT
CASRTDMKITEAFF
>TRBV6-1|.|many|TRBJ2-5
TGTGCCAGCAGAATAACTGAGGGCGCGGAGCTCCAAGAGACCCAGTACTTC
CASRITEGAELQETQYF
>TRBV11-3|TRBD2|many|TRBJ2-5
TGTGCCAGCAGCTCGGGACTAGCGGGAGATGGCGAGACCCAGTACTTC
CASSSGLAGDGETQYF
>TRBV27|TRBD2|many|TRBJ2-7
TGTGCCAGCAGTCCCGGACTAGCGGGAATCAACGAGCAGTACTTC
CASSPGLAGINEQYF
>TRBV16|.|few|TRBJ2-2
TGTGCCAGCAGCCAATCGACCTTTCAGAGAGGGGAGCTGTTTTTT
CASSQSTFQRGELFF
>TRBV7-9|TRBD2|.|TRBJ2-2
TGTGCCAGCAGCTTAGTATCCGACCGACTAGCGGGAGGGCCACCAACCGGGGAGCTGTTTTTT
CASSLVSDRLAGGPPTGELFF
>TRBV12-3/TRBV12-4|.|many|TRBJ2-5
TGTGCCAGCAGAGTGAGTTACCAAGAGACCCAGTACTTC
CASRVSYQETQYF
>TRBV3-1|TRBD1|few|TRBJ1-3
TGTGCCAGCAGCCAAGGGCCGGGACAGGGAGCCGTGAACACCATATATTTT
CASSQGPGQGAVNTIYF
>TRBV9|TRBD1|few|TRBJ1-4
TGTGCCAGCAGCTTATCCGGGACAGGCCAATTAGGTGAAAAACTGTTTTTT
CASSLSGTGQLGEKLFF
>TRBV19|.|many|TRBJ2-3
TGTGCCAGTAGCCGCCCAGGGGAGGGCACAGATACGCAGTATTTT
CASSRPGEGTDTQYF
>TRBV7-3|.|many|TRBJ2-5
TGTGCCAGCAGCCGCTCGCTCGGGGAGACCCAGTACTTC
CASSRSLGETQYF